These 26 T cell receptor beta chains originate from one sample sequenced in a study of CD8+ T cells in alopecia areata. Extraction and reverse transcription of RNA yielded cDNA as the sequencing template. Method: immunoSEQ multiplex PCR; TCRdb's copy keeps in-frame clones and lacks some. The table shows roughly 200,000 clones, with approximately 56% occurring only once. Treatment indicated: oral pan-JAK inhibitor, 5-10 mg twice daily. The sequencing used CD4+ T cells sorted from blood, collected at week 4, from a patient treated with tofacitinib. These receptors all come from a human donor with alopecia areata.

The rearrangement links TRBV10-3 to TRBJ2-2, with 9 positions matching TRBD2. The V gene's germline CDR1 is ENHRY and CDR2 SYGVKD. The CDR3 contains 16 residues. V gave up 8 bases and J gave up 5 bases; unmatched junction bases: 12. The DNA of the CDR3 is TGTGCCATCTCTCAAGGTCTAGCGGGGTCGACCGGGGAGCTGTTTTTT. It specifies CAISQGLAGSTGELFF.

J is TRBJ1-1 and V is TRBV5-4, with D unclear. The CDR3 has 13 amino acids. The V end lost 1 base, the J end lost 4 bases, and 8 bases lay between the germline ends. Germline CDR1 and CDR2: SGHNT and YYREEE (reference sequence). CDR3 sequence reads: CASSLPTATEAFF. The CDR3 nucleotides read TGTGCCAGCAGCTTGCCTACAGCCACTGAAGCTTTCTTT.

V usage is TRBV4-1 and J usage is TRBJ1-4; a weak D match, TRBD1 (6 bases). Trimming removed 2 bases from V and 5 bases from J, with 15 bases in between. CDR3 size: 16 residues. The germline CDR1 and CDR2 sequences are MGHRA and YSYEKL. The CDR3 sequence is CASSQSPTGANEKLFF. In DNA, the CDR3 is TGCGCCAGCAGCCAATCACCGACAGGAGCGAATGAAAAACTGTTTTTT.

The DNA of the CDR3 is TGTGCCAGCAGCCCATCCCCAGGGGGAGGCTACACCTTC. Encoded protein: CASSPSPGGGYTF. The rearrangement uses TRBV7-9 and TRBJ1-2, with 7 nucleotides matching TRBD1. The germline CDR1 and CDR2 sequences are SEHNR and FQNEAQ (reference sequence). After removal of 5 bases from V and 8 bases from J, the junction contained 8 bases not matched to a gene. The CDR3 length is 13 residues.

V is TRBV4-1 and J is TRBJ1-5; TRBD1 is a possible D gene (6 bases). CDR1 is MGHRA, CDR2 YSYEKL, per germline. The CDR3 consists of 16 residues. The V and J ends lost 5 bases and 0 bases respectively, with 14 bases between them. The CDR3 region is CASSSWDIYSNQPQHF. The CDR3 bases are TGCGCCAGCAGCTCCTGGGACATTTATAGCAATCAGCCCCAGCATTTT.

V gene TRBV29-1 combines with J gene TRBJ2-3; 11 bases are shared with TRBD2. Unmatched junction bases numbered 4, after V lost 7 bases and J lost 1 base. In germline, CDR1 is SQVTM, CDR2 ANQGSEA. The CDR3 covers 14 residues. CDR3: CSAPGLAGTDTQYF. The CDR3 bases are TGCAGCGCACCGGGACTAGCGGGCACAGATACGCAGTATTTT.

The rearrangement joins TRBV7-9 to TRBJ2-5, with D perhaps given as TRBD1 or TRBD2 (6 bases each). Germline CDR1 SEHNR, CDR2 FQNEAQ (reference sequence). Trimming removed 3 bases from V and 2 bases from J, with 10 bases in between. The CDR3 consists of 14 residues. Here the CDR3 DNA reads TGTGCCAGCAGCTTCGGGGGCCCTCAAGAGACCCAGTACTTC. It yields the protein CASSFGGPQETQYF.

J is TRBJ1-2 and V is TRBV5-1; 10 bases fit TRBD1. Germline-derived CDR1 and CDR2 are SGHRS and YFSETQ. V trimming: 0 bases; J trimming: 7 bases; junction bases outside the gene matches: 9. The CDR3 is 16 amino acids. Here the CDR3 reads CASSLGSDRGLLGYTF. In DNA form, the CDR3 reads TGCGCCAGCAGCTTGGGAAGTGACAGGGGGCTACTTGGCTACACCTTC.

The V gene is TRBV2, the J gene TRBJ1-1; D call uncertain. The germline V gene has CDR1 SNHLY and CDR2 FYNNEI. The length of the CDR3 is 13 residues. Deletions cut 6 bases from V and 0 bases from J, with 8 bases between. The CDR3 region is CASSPSLNTEAFF. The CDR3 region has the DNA TGTGCCAGCAGCCCATCGTTGAACACTGAAGCTTTCTTT. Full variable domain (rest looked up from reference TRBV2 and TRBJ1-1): EPEVTQTPSHQVTQMGQEVILRCVPISNHLYFYWYRQILGQKVEFLVSFYNNEISEKSEIFDDQFSVERPDGSNFTLKIRSTKLEDSAMYFCASSPSLNTEAFFGQGTRLTVV.

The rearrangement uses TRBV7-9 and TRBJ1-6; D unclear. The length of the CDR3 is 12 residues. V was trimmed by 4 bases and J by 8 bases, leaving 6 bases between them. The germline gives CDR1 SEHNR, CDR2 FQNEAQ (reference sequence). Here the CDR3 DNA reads TGTGCCAGCAGCTCATCGGATTCACCCCTCCACTTT. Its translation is CASSSSDSPLHF.

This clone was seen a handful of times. The CDR3 spells CASSLNSLYGYTF. CDR3 sequence (DNA): TGTGCCAGCAGTTTAAACAGCCTATATGGCTACACCTTC. The chain carries TRBV27 and TRBJ1-2; D unclear. The CDR3 totals 13 residues. Trimming stripped 2 bases from V and 5 bases from J, with 9 bases between. Germline lookup yields CDR1 MNHEY and CDR2 SMNVEV (reference sequence).

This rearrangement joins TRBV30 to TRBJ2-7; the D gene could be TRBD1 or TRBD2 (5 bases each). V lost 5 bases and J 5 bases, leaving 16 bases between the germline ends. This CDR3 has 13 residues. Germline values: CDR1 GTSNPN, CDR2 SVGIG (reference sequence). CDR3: CAWGRKGSDEQYF. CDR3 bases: TGTGCCTGGGGGAGAAAGGGGTCCGACGAGCAGTACTTC.

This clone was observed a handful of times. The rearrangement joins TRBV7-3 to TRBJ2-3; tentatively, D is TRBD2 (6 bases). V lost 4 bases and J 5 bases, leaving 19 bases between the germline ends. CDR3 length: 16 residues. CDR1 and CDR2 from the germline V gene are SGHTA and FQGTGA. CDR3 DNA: TGTGCCAGCAGCTCCTCTCGGCGGGGTGGGAAAGATACGCAGTATTTT. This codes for CASSSSRRGGKDTQYF.

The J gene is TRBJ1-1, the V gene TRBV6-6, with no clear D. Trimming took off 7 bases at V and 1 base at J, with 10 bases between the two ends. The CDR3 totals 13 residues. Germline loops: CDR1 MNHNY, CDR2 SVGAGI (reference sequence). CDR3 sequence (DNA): TGTGCCAGCAATGGGCGGCCGAACACTGAAGCTTTCTTT. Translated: CASNGRPNTEAFF.

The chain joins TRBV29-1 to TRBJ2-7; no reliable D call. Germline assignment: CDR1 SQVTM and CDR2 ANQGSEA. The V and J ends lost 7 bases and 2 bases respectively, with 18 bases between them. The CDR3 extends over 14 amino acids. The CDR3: CSAASAADTYEQYF. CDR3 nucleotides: TGCAGCGCCGCATCCGCGGCGGATACCTACGAGCAGTACTTC.

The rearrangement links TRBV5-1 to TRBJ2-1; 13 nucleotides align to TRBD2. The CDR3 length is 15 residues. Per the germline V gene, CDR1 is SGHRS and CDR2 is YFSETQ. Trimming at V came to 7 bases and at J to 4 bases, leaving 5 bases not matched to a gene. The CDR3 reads CASGLAGEAYNEQFF. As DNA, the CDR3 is TGCGCCAGCGGACTAGCGGGGGAAGCGTACAATGAGCAGTTCTTC.

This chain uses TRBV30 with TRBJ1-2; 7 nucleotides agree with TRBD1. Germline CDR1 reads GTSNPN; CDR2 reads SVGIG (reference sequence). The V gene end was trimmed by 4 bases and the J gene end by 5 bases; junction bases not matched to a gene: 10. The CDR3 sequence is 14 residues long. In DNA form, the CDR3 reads TGTGCCTGGACGGTCAGGACAGGCGCTTATGGCTACACCTTC. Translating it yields CAWTVRTGAYGYTF. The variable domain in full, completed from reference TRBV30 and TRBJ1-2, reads SQTIHQWPATLVQPVGSPLSLECTVEGTSNPNLYWYRQAAGRGLQLLFYSVGIGQISSEVPQNLSASRPQDRQFILSSKKLLLSDSGFYLCAWTVRTGAYGYTFGSGTRLTVV.

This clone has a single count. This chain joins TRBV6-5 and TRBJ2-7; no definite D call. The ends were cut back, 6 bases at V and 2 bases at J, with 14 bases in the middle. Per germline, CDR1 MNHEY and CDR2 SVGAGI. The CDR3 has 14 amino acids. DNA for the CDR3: TGTGCCAGCAGGTCTAGGTTGTACACCTACGAGCAGTACTTC. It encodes CASRSRLYTYEQYF.

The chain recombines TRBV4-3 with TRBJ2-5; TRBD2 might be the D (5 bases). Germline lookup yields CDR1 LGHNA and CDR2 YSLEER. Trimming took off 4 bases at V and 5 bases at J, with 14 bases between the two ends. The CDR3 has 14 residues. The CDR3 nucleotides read TGCGCCAGCAGCCTAGGACTGTGGAGGGAGACCCAGTACTTC. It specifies CASSLGLWRETQYF.

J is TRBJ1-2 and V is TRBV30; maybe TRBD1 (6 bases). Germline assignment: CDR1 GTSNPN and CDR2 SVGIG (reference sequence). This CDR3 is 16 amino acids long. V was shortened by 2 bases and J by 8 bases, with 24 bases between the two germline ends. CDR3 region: CAWSSLPGTPTRGYTF. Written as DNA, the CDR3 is TGTGCCTGGAGTTCCCTCCCCGGGACACCTACCCGAGGCTACACCTTC.

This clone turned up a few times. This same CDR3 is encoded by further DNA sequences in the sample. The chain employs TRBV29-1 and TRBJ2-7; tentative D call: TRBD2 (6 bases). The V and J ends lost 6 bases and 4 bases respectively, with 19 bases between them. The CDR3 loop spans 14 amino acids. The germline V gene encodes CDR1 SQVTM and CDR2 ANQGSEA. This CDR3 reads CSVETGGRGYEQYF. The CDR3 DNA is TGCAGCGTAGAGACGGGCGGCCGGGGGTACGAGCAGTACTTC.

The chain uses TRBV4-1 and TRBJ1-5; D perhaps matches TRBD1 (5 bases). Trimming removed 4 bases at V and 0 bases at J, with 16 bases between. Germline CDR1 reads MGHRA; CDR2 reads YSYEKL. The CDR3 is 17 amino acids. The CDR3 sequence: CASSPHGDGYSNQPQHF. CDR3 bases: TGCGCCAGCAGCCCTCACGGGGACGGATATAGCAATCAGCCCCAGCATTTT.

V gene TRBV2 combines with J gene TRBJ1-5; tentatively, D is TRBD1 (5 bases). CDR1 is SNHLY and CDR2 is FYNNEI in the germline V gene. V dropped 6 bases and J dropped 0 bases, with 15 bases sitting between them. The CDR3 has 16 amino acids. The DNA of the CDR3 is TGTGCCAGCAGCCTTAGGGGCGGTGATAGCAATCAGCCCCAGCATTTT. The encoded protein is CASSLRGGDSNQPQHF.

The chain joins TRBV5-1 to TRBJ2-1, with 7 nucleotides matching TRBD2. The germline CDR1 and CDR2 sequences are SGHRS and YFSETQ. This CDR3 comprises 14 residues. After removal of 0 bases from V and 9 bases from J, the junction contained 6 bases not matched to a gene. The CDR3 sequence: CASSLEASGIEQFF. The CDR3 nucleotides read TGCGCCAGCAGCTTGGAGGCCAGCGGGATTGAGCAGTTCTTC.

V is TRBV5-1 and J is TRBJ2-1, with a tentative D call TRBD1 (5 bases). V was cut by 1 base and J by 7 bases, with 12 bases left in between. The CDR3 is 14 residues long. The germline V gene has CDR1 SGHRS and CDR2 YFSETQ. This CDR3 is CASSLQGLRNEQFF. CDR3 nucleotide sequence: TGCGCCAGCAGCTTGCAGGGTTTGAGGAATGAGCAGTTCTTC.

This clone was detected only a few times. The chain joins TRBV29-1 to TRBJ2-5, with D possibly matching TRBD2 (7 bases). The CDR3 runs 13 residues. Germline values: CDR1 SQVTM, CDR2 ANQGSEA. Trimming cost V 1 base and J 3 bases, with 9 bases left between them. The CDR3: CSVEAGGEETQYF. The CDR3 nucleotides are TGCAGCGTTGAAGCGGGGGGCGAAGAGACCCAGTACTTC.